Sequencing of this T cell receptor beta chain was carried out in a study of T cell repertoires in cytomegalovirus infection. In TCRdb, the reads were re-called with MiXCR into one record per CDR3 protein. Found here are about 260,000 distinct CDR3 sequences, roughly 13% of them singletons; the top ten hold around 8.8%. A few counts support this clonotype. Sequenced material: PBMCs. This receptor was obtained from a human donor in good health (CMV status not recorded). Some clones in this sample may be carry-over from other donors' samples.

The CDR3 here is CASSFFRDRETQYF. CDR3 in DNA: TGTGCCAGCAGCTTTTTTAGGGATCGGGAGACCCAGTACTTC. This sequence joins TRBV5-5 and TRBJ2-5; D ambiguous. The CDR3 consists of 14 residues. The V gene's germline CDR1 is SGHKS and CDR2 YYEKEE (reference sequence). Between the trimmed V and J ends, which lost 2 bases and 5 bases, there was a span of 13 bases.